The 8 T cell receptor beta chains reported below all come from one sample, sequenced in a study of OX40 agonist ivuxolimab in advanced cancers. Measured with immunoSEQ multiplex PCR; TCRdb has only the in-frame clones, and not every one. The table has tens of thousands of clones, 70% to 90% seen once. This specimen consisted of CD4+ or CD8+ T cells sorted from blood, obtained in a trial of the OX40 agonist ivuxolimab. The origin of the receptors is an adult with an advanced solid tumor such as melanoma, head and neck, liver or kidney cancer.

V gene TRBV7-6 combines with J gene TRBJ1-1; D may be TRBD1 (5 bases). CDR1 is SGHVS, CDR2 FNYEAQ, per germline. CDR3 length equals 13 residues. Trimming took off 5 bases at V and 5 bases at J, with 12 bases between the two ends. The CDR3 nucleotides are TGTGCCAGCAGCGCCCAGGGAGGGACTGAAGCTTTCTTT. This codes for CASSAQGGTEAFF.

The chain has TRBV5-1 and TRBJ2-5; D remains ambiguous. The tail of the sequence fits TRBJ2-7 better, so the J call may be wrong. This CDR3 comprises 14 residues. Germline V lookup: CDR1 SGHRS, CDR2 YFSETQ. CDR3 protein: CASSLAWDSYEQYF. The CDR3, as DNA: TGCGCCAGCAGCTTGGCCTGGGACTCCTACGAGCAGTACTTC.

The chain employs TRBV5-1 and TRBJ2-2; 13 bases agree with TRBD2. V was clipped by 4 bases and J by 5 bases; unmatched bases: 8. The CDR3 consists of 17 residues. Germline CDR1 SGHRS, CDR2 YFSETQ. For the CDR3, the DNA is TGCGCCAGCAGCAGGACTAGCGGGAGTATAAAAACCGGGGAGCTGTTTTTT. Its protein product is CASSRTSGSIKTGELFF.

The CDR3 region has the DNA TGTGCCAGCAGTGAGGACACCCGGCCAACTAATGAAAAACTGTTTTTT. Translated, it gives CASSEDTRPTNEKLFF. The chain recombines TRBV2 with TRBJ1-4, with D possibly matching TRBD1 (5 bases). This CDR3 has 16 residues. V was clipped by 3 bases and J by 0 bases, with 11 bases between them. The germline CDR1 and CDR2 sequences are SNHLY and FYNNEI.

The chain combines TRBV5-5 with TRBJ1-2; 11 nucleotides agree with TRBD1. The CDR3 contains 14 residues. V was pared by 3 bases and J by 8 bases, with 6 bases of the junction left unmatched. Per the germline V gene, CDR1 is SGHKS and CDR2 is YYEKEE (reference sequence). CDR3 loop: CASSWDRGAVGYTF. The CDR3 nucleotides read TGTGCCAGCAGCTGGGACAGGGGGGCGGTCGGCTACACCTTC.

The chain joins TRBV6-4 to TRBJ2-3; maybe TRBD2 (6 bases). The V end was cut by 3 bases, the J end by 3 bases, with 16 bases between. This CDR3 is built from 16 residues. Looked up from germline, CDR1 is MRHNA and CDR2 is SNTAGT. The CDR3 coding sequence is TGTGCCAGCAGTGAAAGATCGGGAGTAGGTACAGATACGCAGTATTTT. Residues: CASSERSGVGTDTQYF.

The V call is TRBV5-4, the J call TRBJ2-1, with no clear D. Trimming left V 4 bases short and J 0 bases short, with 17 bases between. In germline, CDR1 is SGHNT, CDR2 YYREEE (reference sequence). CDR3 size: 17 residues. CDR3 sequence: CASSPRSLVSSYNEQFF. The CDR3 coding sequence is TGTGCCAGCAGCCCCCGGTCACTCGTCTCCTCCTACAATGAGCAGTTCTTC.

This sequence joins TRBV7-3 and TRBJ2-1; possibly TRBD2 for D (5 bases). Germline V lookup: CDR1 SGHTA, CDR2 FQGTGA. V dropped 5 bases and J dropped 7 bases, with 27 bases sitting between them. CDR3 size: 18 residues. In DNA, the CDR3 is TGTGCCAGCAGCCCCACCCAAATAGGCGGAGCGACGGGGAATGAGCAGTTCTTC. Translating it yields CASSPTQIGGATGNEQFF.